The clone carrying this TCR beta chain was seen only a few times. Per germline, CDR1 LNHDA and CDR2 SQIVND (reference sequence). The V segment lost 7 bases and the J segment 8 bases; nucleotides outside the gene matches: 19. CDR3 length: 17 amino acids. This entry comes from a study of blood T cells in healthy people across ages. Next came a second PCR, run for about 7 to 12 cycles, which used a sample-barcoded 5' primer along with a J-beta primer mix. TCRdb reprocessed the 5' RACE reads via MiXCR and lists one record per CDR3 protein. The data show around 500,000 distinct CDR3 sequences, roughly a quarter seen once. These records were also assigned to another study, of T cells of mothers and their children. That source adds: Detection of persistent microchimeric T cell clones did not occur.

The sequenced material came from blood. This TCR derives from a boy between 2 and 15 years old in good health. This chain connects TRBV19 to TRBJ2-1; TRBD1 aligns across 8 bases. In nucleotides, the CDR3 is TGTGCCAGTACGCAGGGGGCTAGGAATGAGCTGGGGCATGAGCAGTTCTTC. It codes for CASTQGARNELGHEQFF.